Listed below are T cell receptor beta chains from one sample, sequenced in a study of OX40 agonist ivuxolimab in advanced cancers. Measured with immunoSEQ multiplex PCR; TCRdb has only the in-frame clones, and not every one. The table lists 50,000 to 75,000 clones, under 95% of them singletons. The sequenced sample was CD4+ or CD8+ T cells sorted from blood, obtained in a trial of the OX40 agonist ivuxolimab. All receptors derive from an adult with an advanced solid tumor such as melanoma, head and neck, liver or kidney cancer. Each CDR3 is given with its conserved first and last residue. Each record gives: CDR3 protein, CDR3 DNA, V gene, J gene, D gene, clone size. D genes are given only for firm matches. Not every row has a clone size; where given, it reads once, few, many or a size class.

CASSLGRYYSYNEQFF	TGTGCCAGCAGCTTAGGAAGGTACTACTCCTACAATGAGCAGTTCTTC	TRBV11-2	TRBJ2-1	NA	NA
CASRRDSTEAFF	TGTGCCAGCAGGCGCGATAGCACTGAAGCTTTCTTT	TRBV7-9	TRBJ1-1	NA	NA
CASSSTSGGLNEQFF	TGTGCCAGCAGCTCAACTAGCGGGGGACTCAATGAGCAGTTCTTC	TRBV7-2	TRBJ2-1	TRBD2	NA
CASSVANYGYTF	TGTGCCAGCAGCGTAGCTAACTATGGCTACACCTTC	TRBV9	TRBJ1-2	NA	once
CSVGSTAEQYF	TGCAGCGTTGGAAGTACCGCCGAGCAGTACTTC	TRBV29-1	TRBJ2-7	NA	NA
CASSLGGGASPELFF	TGCGCCAGCAGCTTGGGTGGGGGAGCGTCCCCAGAACTGTTTTTT	TRBV5-1	TRBJ1-4	NA	NA
CASSYNGQTSGELFF	TGCGCCAGCAGCTATAACGGACAGACCTCCGGGGAGCTGTTTTTT	TRBV5-1	TRBJ2-2	NA	NA
CASSSPIGTEAFF	TGTGCCAGCAGCTCCCCGATTGGCACTGAAGCTTTCTTT	TRBV5-4	TRBJ1-1	NA	NA
CASSLTSGADTQYF	TGTGCCAGCAGCTTGACCTCCGGGGCAGATACGCAGTATTTT	TRBV5-4	TRBJ2-3	NA	NA
CASSLQSPGNQPQHF	TGTGCCAGCAGTTTACAGTCCCCCGGCAATCAGCCCCAGCATTTT	TRBV27	TRBJ1-5	NA	NA
CASSSQGNGNTEAFF	TGTGCCAGCAGCTCACAGGGGAACGGCAACACTGAAGCTTTCTTT	TRBV7-9	TRBJ1-1	TRBD1	NA
CASSFRDNYEQYF	TGCGCCAGCAGCTTTCGGGACAACTACGAGCAGTACTTC	TRBV5-1	TRBJ2-7	NA	NA
CASSRESSGANVLTF	TGTGCCAGCAGCAGAGAGAGCTCTGGGGCCAACGTCCTGACTTTC	TRBV7-3	TRBJ2-6	NA	NA
CAISEGRQGANYGYTF	TGTGCCATCAGTGAGGGGCGGCAGGGGGCGAACTATGGCTACACCTTC	TRBV10-3	TRBJ1-2	TRBD1	NA
CARQGGAFF	TGTGCCAGACAGGGGGGAGCTTTCTTT	TRBV2	TRBJ1-1	TRBD1	few
CASSSQAGDFRTDTQYF	TGTGCCAGCAGCTCCCAAGCGGGGGACTTCCGCACAGATACGCAGTATTTT	TRBV7-9	TRBJ2-3	TRBD2	NA
CASSPYRGVDTQYF	TGTGCCAGCAGCCCCTACCGAGGGGTAGATACGCAGTATTTT	TRBV11-2	TRBJ2-3	NA	NA
CASSLSLGGQETQYF	TGCGCCAGCAGCTTGAGTTTGGGGGGTCAAGAGACCCAGTACTTC	TRBV5-1	TRBJ2-5	NA	NA
CASSRGGTPNEQYF	TGTGCCAGCAGCAGAGGAGGGACTCCTAATGAGCAGTACTTC	TRBV6-1	TRBJ2-7	NA	NA
CASRPSGTYEQYF	TGTGCCAGCAGACCTAGCGGGACCTACGAGCAGTACTTC	TRBV6-5	TRBJ2-7	TRBD2	once
CAISPGQGSYEQYF	TGTGCCATCAGTCCGGGACAGGGGTCCTACGAGCAGTACTTC	TRBV10-3	TRBJ2-7	TRBD1	NA
CASSSGTASGNTIYF	TGTGCCAGCAGTTCCGGGACAGCCTCTGGAAACACCATATATTTT	TRBV6-5	TRBJ1-3	TRBD1	NA
CASSAQGANTGELFF	TGCGCCAGCAGTGCGCAGGGGGCCAACACCGGGGAGCTGTTTTTT	TRBV10-1	TRBJ2-2	TRBD1	NA
CASSPLDSLNTGELFF	TGTGCCAGCAGCCCCTTGGACAGCTTGAACACCGGGGAGCTGTTTTTT	TRBV7-9	TRBJ2-2	NA	NA
CASSPGTSGTTDTQYF	TGCGCCAGCAGCCCCGGGACTAGCGGGACCACAGATACGCAGTATTTT	TRBV5-1	TRBJ2-3	TRBD2	NA